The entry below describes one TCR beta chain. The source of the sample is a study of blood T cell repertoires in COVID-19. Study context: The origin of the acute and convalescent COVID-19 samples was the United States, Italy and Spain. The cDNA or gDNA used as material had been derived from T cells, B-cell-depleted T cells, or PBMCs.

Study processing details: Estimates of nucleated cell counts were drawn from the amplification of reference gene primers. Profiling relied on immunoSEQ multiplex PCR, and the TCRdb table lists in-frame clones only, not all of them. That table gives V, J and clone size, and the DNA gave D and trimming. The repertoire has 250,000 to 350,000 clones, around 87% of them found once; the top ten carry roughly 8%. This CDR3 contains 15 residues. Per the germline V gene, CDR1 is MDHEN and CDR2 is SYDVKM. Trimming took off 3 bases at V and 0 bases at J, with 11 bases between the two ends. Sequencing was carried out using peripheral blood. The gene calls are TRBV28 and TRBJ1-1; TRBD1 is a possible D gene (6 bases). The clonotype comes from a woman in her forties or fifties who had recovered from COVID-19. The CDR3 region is CASSLPGHMNTEAFF. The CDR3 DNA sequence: TGTGCCAGCAGTTTGCCGGGACACATGAACACTGAAGCTTTCTTT.